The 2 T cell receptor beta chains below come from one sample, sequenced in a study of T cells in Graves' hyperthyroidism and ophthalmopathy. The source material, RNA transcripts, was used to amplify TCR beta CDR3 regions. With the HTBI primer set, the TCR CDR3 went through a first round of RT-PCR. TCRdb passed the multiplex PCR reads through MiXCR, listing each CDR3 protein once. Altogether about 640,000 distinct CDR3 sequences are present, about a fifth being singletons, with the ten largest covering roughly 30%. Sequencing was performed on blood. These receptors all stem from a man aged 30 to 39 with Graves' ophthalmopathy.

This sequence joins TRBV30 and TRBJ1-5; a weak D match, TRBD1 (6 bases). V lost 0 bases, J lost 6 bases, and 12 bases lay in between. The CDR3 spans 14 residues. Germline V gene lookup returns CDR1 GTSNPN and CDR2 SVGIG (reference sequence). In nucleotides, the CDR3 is TGTGCCTGGAGTGTGAGGGGGGCCGGTCAGCCCCAGCATTTT. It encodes CAWSVRGAGQPQHF.

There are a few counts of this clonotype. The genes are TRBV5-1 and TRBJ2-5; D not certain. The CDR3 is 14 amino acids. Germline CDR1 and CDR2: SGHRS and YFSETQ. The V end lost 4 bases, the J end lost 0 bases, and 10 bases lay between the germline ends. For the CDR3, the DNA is TGCGCCAGCAGCCCACACCCGTACCAAGAGACCCAGTACTTC. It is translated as CASSPHPYQETQYF.